In this sample, the clone carrying this T cell receptor beta chain turned up once. Antigen specificity is unknown. Germline CDR1 reads MNHNY; CDR2 reads SVGAGI (reference sequence). Germline trimming cut 0 bases from V and 8 bases from J; bases unmatched to any gene: 4. The CDR3 consists of 15 residues. The time point here: new active TB diagnosis, blood taken before or within 7 days of starting treatment. This specimen comes from a study of T cells in tuberculosis. General study findings and limits: Cases with active tuberculosis were adults, while controls were adolescents.

Profiled with immunoSEQ multiplex PCR; TCRdb holds only in-frame clones, not every one. The profile covers roughly 34,000 clones, with about 85% appearing a single time and 5.4% taken by the ten largest. This sequence was found in an adult with tuberculosis. The chain uses TRBV6-6 and TRBJ2-1; TRBD2 matches 10 bases. Sequencing was performed on PBMCs, taken at tuberculosis diagnosis. The CDR3 nucleotides read TGTGCCAGCAGTTACTCAACTAGCGGGATCGATGAGCAGTTCTTC. This codes for CASSYSTSGIDEQFF.